Listed below are T cell receptor beta chains from one sample, sequenced in a study of blood T cell repertoires in COVID-19. The data were produced by immunoSEQ multiplex PCR, yet TCRdb's version contains in-frame clones alone and is incomplete. The data hold over 150,000 clones, with 60% to 80% observed a single time. Sequences were obtained from peripheral blood. All receptors come from a woman aged 70-85 years with acute or convalescent COVID-19. Both conserved end residues are part of each CDR3. Fields, in order: J gene, D gene, clone size, V gene, CDR3 DNA, CDR3 protein. The D gene is left open where the match is weak. Clone size is shown for a subset of rows, as once, few, many or a class of expanded clone.

TRBJ2-1,NA,NA,TRBV11-2,TGTGCCAGCAGCCCCCGAGTCTACAATGAGCAGTTCTTC,CASSPRVYNEQFF
TRBJ2-3,TRBD1,NA,TRBV7-2,TGTGCCAGCAGCCTCAGGGGGTCCGGTACGCAGTATTTT,CASSLRGSGTQYF
TRBJ1-4,TRBD1,once,TRBV7-6,TGTGCCAGCAGCTCGGACAGGGGTCGGGAAGAAAAACTGTTTTTT,CASSSDRGREEKLFF
TRBJ2-5,TRBD1,NA,TRBV3-1/TRBV3-2,TGTGCCAGCAGAGGACAGGGTGGGATCCAAGAGACCCAGTACTTC,CASRGQGGIQETQYF
TRBJ1-1,TRBD1,NA,TRBV11-2,TGTGCCAGCAGGAGACAGGGTATCACTGAAGCTTTCTTT,CASRRQGITEAFF
TRBJ1-4,NA,NA,TRBV2,TGTGCCAGCAGTGAGACGCAGGGTACTTGGGAAAAACTGTTTTTT,CASSETQGTWEKLFF
TRBJ1-2,TRBD1,NA,TRBV5-1,TGCGCCAGCAGCTCAGACAGGGGGCCGTGGGGCTACACCTTC,CASSSDRGPWGYTF
TRBJ1-1,TRBD1,once,TRBV12-3/TRBV12-4,TGTGCCAGCAGTACAGGGGCCGCACTTGAAGCTTTCTTT,CASSTGAALEAFF
TRBJ2-7,NA,NA,TRBV2,TGTGCCAGCGAGGCAAGGTATACCTCCTACGAGCAGTACTTC,CASEARYTSYEQYF
TRBJ2-1,NA,NA,TRBV6-5,TGTGCCAGCAGTTACCGCCTAACGGGCTACAATGAGCAGTTCTTC,CASSYRLTGYNEQFF
TRBJ2-3,TRBD2,NA,TRBV3-1/TRBV3-2,TGTGCCAGCAGCTCTCATACTAGCGGGAGAGGTACAGATACGCAGTATTTT,CASSSHTSGRGTDTQYF
TRBJ1-6,NA,NA,TRBV7-2,TGTGCCAGCAGCTTAGGTGGCAGATCAAATTCACCCCTCCACTTT,CASSLGGRSNSPLHF
TRBJ2-7,NA,NA,TRBV10-2,TGCGCCAGCAGTGTACAGACCTACGAGCAGTACTTC,CASSVQTYEQYF
TRBJ2-5,TRBD1,few,TRBV2,TGTGCCAGCAGCAGACAGGGCTTGGGGGAGACCCAGTACTTC,CASSRQGLGETQYF
TRBJ2-1,TRBD2,NA,TRBV19,TGTGCCAGTAGTAGGGACTACTGGGGGAGGAATGAGCAGTTCTTC,CASSRDYWGRNEQFF
TRBJ2-2,TRBD1,NA,TRBV7-9,TGTGCTACCAACAGGGGAACGAACACCGGGGAGCTGTTTTTT,CATNRGTNTGELFF
TRBJ2-1,NA,NA,TRBV14,TGTGCCAGCAGCCCTTACTCCTACAATGAGCAGTTCTTC,CASSPYSYNEQFF
TRBJ1-1,NA,NA,TRBV5-5,TGTGCCAGCAGCTTGGTGGGCCGGCAGGGAGCTTTCTTT,CASSLVGRQGAFF
TRBJ1-1,NA,NA,TRBV5-5,TGTGCCAGCAGCCTCCCAGGGATGAACACTGAAGCTTTCTTT,CASSLPGMNTEAFF
TRBJ1-1,TRBD1,NA,TRBV5-1,TGCGCCAGCGGACAGGACACGCTGACTGAAGCTTTCTTT,CASGQDTLTEAFF
TRBJ2-5,TRBD2,NA,TRBV6-5,TGTGCCAGCGCGAGACTAGCCTCGCCAGAGACCCAGTACTTC,CASARLASPETQYF
TRBJ2-1,TRBD2,NA,TRBV5-3,TGTGCCAGAAGCTTGTTGTTGCGGGGGTCCCACTACAATGAGCAGTTCTTC,CARSLLLRGSHYNEQFF
TRBJ1-3,NA,NA,TRBV10-1,TGCGCCAGCAGTCCGGGGTCCTCTGGAAACACCATATATTTT,CASSPGSSGNTIYF
TRBJ2-7,TRBD1,NA,TRBV7-9,TGTGCCAGCAGCCCTGACAGGGGTCTCCACGAGCAGTACTTC,CASSPDRGLHEQYF
TRBJ1-6,NA,few,TRBV25-1,TGTGCCAGCAGTGAGGGGGGGTTTAATTCACCCCTCCACTTT,CASSEGGFNSPLHF
TRBJ1-1,NA,NA,TRBV5-6,TGTGCCAGCAGCTTGGTTGGGGGGATGAACACTGAAGCTTTCTTT,CASSLVGGMNTEAFF
TRBJ2-7,NA,NA,TRBV20-1,TGCAGTGCTAGTAGCGGTGGAGGGTTGGACGAGCAGTACTTC,CSASSGGGLDEQYF
TRBJ1-6,NA,NA,TRBV10-2,TGCGCCAGCAGTGCAACAGGGCTTGATTCACCCCTCCACTTT,CASSATGLDSPLHF
TRBJ2-3,TRBD2,NA,TRBV5-1,TGCGCCAGCAGCTTCACTGGACTAGCGGTGAACACAGATACGCAGTATTTT,CASSFTGLAVNTDTQYF
TRBJ2-7,NA,NA,TRBV10-3,TGTGCCATCAGTGAGTCCCATCCCCCCGCTAGCGAGCAGTACTTC,CAISESHPPASEQYF
TRBJ2-2,TRBD1,NA,TRBV9,TGTGCCAGCAGCGTCGGGACAGGGGACGACGGGGAGCTGTTTTTT,CASSVGTGDDGELFF
TRBJ2-4,TRBD2,NA,TRBV2,TGTGCCAGCAGTGAAGCGAGCGGGAGGATGAACATTCAGTACTTC,CASSEASGRMNIQYF
TRBJ1-3,NA,NA,TRBV4-1,TGCGCCAGCAGCCAACTTCCGGGGGGCTCTGGAAACACCATATATTTT,CASSQLPGGSGNTIYF
TRBJ1-5,NA,NA,TRBV19,TGTGCCAGTAGTATACTTCTTGGGGACACAAGCAATCAGCCCCAGCATTTT,CASSILLGDTSNQPQHF
TRBJ1-3,TRBD1,once,TRBV5-1,TGCGCCAGCAGTAGGGGACAGGGGGCTGGAAACACCATATATTTT,CASSRGQGAGNTIYF
TRBJ1-6,NA,NA,TRBV6-2/TRBV6-3,TGTGCCAGCAGCCCCCCCGTGGACAGATCCAATTCACCCCTCCACTTT,CASSPPVDRSNSPLHF
TRBJ2-5,NA,NA,TRBV10-1,TGCGCCAGCAGTGAGGAACAGGGAGGGCAAGAGACCCAGTACTTC,CASSEEQGGQETQYF
TRBJ2-5,TRBD2,NA,TRBV7-2,TGTGCCAGCAGCTCCGGACTAGCGGGAGGTACGGAGACCCAGTACTTC,CASSSGLAGGTETQYF
TRBJ2-3,NA,NA,TRBV25-1,TGTGCCAGCAGTCCTCGCCGGGACACAGATACGCAGTATTTT,CASSPRRDTDTQYF
TRBJ2-5,NA,NA,TRBV7-9,TGTGCCAGCAGCTTATCGTCTAGCGTAGAGACCCAGTACTTC,CASSLSSSVETQYF
TRBJ1-5,NA,NA,TRBV19,TGTGCCAGTAGTCCACAGACAGATAGCAATCAGCCCCAGCATTTT,CASSPQTDSNQPQHF
TRBJ2-3,NA,NA,TRBV25-1,TGTGCCAGCAGTGCTTACTCCGGGACACTAGGCACAGATACGCAGTATTTT,CASSAYSGTLGTDTQYF
TRBJ1-5,NA,NA,TRBV15,TGTGCCACCAGCAGTGCTCAAAACAACGCCCAGCATTTT,CATSSAQNNAQHF
TRBJ2-1,TRBD2,NA,TRBV9,TGTGCCAGCAGCGTAGGGCTAGCGGGAGTAAATGAGCAGTTCTTC,CASSVGLAGVNEQFF
TRBJ2-7,TRBD1,NA,TRBV25-1,TGTGCCAGCAGTGAAGGGACAGGGGGGTACTACGAGCAGTACTTC,CASSEGTGGYYEQYF
TRBJ2-6,NA,NA,TRBV19,TGTGCCAGTAGCAGGGTCTTGAAAAACTCTGGGGCCAACGTCCTGACTTTC,CASSRVLKNSGANVLTF
TRBJ1-2,NA,NA,TRBV18,TGTGCCAGCTCACTTGAGGGATACTATGGCTACACCTTC,CASSLEGYYGYTF
TRBJ1-2,TRBD1,NA,TRBV5-1,TGCGCCAGCAGCCTGGGACAGGGAGAAGAGTTTATGTTC,CASSLGQGEEFMF
TRBJ2-7,TRBD2,few,TRBV4-1,TGCGCCAGCAGCCAACCACTAGCGGGAGGGCCTGGCTACGAGCAGTACTTC,CASSQPLAGGPGYEQYF
TRBJ2-7,TRBD1,NA,TRBV7-9,TGTGCCAGCAGCTTAGGTACCGGACAGGGGATATACGAGCAGTACTTC,CASSLGTGQGIYEQYF
TRBJ2-1,TRBD2,once,TRBV5-4,TGTGCCAGCATCCCGAGGGGGGCTAGCGGGAGAGTGACCTACAATGAGCAGTTCTTC,CASIPRGASGRVTYNEQFF
TRBJ2-1,TRBD2,few,TRBV5-5,TGTGCCAGCAGCCAGACTAGCGGTTACAATGAGCAGTTCTTC,CASSQTSGYNEQFF
TRBJ1-2,NA,many,TRBV7-2,TGTGCCAGCAGCACCACCTTTGGAAGGGATGCTGAGGGAGGCTACACCTTC,CASSTTFGRDAEGGYTF
TRBJ1-5,NA,NA,TRBV2,TGTGCCAGCAGTTTACATGGTAATAGCAATCAGCCCCAGCATTTT,CASSLHGNSNQPQHF
TRBJ1-1,NA,NA,TRBV14,TGTGCCAGCAGCCAAGAGGCTTTGGGTTTCAGGGTGAGCACTGAAGCTTTCTTT,CASSQEALGFRVSTEAFF
TRBJ2-7,NA,few,TRBV7-9,TGTGCCAGCAGCTCCCCTGGGTTCGGGGAGCAGTACTTC,CASSSPGFGEQYF